This T cell receptor beta chain emerged from a study of shared clonotypes between healthy human individuals (TCRdb year 2020). For the wider study: The cohort included a few men and a couple of women between 18 and 49 years of age. Per donor, three plates each were used for CD4 naive and CD4 memory, two for CD8 naive, and one for CD8 memory. Blood TCR repertoires of a handful of healthy adults were deeply sequenced to estimate repertoire size and the extent of clonotype sharing between individuals. Libraries were prepared and TCR repertoires were sequenced by different laboratories using diverse techniques, in order to increase sequencing depth and limit assay-specific biases. Leukapheresis yielded between about 0.9 and 8.9 billion PBMCs per donor. Study-wide findings and limitations: Only blood was sampled, and tissue TCR repertoires likely differ from those in blood. Estimated clonotype richness was generally larger for naive than for memory subsets. The small number of donors limited the genetic and exposure-history diversity represented. Clonotypes shared by all four sorted-subset donors showed higher generation probabilities than non-shared clonotypes. Based on pairwise subsampling, the degree of clonotype sharing among donors was expected to be affected by sequencing depth. Even with the large sequencing depth, rarefaction of the sorted-subset datasets indicated that sequencing was incomplete. Across a few donors, 5% to 6% of naive CD4, approximately 3.6% of naive CD8, about 2.3% of memory CD4, and 0.3% to 0.45% of memory CD8 clonotypes were shared.

Using the deep immunoSEQ assay, TCR CDR3 regions were amplified from genomic DNA by multiplex PCR. For each cell subset, the extracted genomic DNA was distributed evenly across all wells of several immunoSEQ 96-well plates, and each plate served as one replicate. For sorted subsets, approximately 200 ng of genomic DNA, equivalent to roughly 33,000 T cell genomes, went into each replicate PCR. The purified libraries were quantified using a Qubit 3.0 fluorometer, sized with a Bioanalyzer 2100, and then quantified again using the KAPA Library Quantification kit. Each immunoSEQ 96-well plate was sequenced on its own single-read 150-cycle Illumina NextSeq 550 flow cell. The paper's data handling went like this. The immunoSEQ output contained only junctional sequences without quality scores, so filtering could not match that applied to full-length reads. Sequences were annotated with PyIR, a Python wrapper for IgBLAST v1.9, and V/J genes and CDR3 were assigned using IMGT germline references. Reads with weak V/J assignments (E-value above 1e-6), missing CDR3, stop codons, out-of-frame junctions, or ambiguous translated residues were removed. A V3J clonotype was defined by an identical inferred V gene, J gene, and CDR3 amino acid sequence. To compute the percentage overlap between repertoires, the number of shared unique clonotypes was divided by the size of the smaller repertoire. RTK rarefaction, the Chao1 estimator, and Recon v2.1 estimates of unobserved clonotypes were used to assess repertoire richness. For all TCRbeta clonotypes obtained by the gDNA method from a few donors, generation probabilities were computed with OLGA. This immuneACCESS table, as held by TCRdb, lists in-frame sequences with V and J called but not all clones. Of the missing ones, under half trace to an unresolved V gene in checked studies; the others have no known cause. V, J and clone size reflect that table, while D and trimming were determined from the DNA. Across this sample there are some 2.1 million clones, with approximately 92% seen only once. The top ten clones comprise under 2% of the sample.

A word on this clone: Its antigen is not yet known. No base-level quality is on record; no much larger clone is a single base apart.

CD8 naive samples were CD45RO-negative cells positively selected for CCR7, giving a CD45RA+CCR7+ population that excluded TemRA cells. Healthy HIV-negative adults with no recently reported acute infections or vaccinations were included as donors. Every donor was a Caucasian adult residing in Nashville, Tennessee, USA. After blood collection by leukapheresis, PBMCs were isolated using Ficoll-Histopaque density gradient centrifugation and then cryopreserved in the vapor phase of liquid nitrogen. Analytical flow cytometry was used to check the purity and quantity of every magnetically sorted T cell population. Each sorted fraction had its genomic DNA isolated and then quantified by UV absorbance on a Nanodrop 2000c. The clonotype originates from a man younger than 30 in good health. Some clones in this sample may be carry-over from other donors' samples. Sequencing was done on a sample of naive CD8+ T cells from PBMCs. What this sample's cell subset or site label stands for: CD45RA+CCR7+.

The DNA reads as follows: TGCGCCAGCAGTCGGCGGGAGGTCGCCGGGGAGCTGTTTTTT. Translated, this gives CASSRREVAGELFF. The chain is made from TRBV10-1 and TRBJ2-2, and TRBD2 matches 8 of the central bases. V loses 5 bases at its end and J loses 6 bases; junction bases beyond the gene matches: 5. The CDR1 and CDR2 encoded by the germline V gene (reference sequence) are WNHNN and SYGVQD. The CDR3 goes from the cysteine to the phenylalanine over 14 residues. The entry retains the CDR3 DNA only, 42 bases that are in frame from base 1.